The rows below give T cell receptor beta chains drawn from one sample of a study of molecular identifiers for immune sequencing clone quantification. In TCRdb, the PCR reads were re-called with MiXCR into one record per CDR3 protein. Here the sample spans 60,000 to 70,000 distinct CDR3 sequences, 15% to 20% being singletons. Specimen: naive CD8+ T cells from blood, with Jurkat cell RNA spiked in. These receptors all come from a human donor in good health. Some libraries in this study had Jurkat cell RNA spiked in. Each CDR3 is given with its conserved first and last residue. The D gene is left open where the match is weak. Clone size, where shown, is once, few, many, or a class for clones that have expanded.

cdr3_nt: TGCAGTGCTACAGGTGGGGGCGCGTACTCCTACAATGAGCAGTTCTTC
cdr3_aa: CSATGGGAYSYNEQFF
j_call: TRBJ2-1
d_call: .
v_call: TRBV20-1
clone_size: many

cdr3_nt: TGCAGCGTGGTGGGACTAGCGGGAGTCGGCACCGGGGAGCTGTTTTTT
cdr3_aa: CSVVGLAGVGTGELFF
j_call: TRBJ2-2
d_call: TRBD2
v_call: TRBV29-1
clone_size: many

cdr3_nt: TGTGCCAGCTCACCCCTCTCCGCGGGTAGCGGGAGTTACGAGCAGTACTTC
cdr3_aa: CASSPLSAGSGSYEQYF
j_call: TRBJ2-7
d_call: TRBD2
v_call: TRBV18
clone_size: many

cdr3_nt: TGCGCCAGCAGCCAAGACGGACGAGGACAGGGGCACTACGAGCAGTACTTC
cdr3_aa: CASSQDGRGQGHYEQYF
j_call: TRBJ2-7
d_call: TRBD1
v_call: TRBV4-3
clone_size: many

cdr3_nt: TGCGCCAGCAGCCACCCGCGGGCCGCCTACGAGCAGTACTTC
cdr3_aa: CASSHPRAAYEQYF
j_call: TRBJ2-7
d_call: .
v_call: TRBV4-1
clone_size: many

cdr3_nt: TGTGCCAGTAGTATGAAACCATCCAATGAGCAGTTCTTC
cdr3_aa: CASSMKPSNEQFF
j_call: TRBJ2-1
d_call: .
v_call: TRBV19
clone_size: many

cdr3_nt: TGTGCCAGCAGTTACAGGGGGCGCGACACTGAAGCTTTCTTT
cdr3_aa: CASSYRGRDTEAFF
j_call: TRBJ1-1
d_call: TRBD1
v_call: TRBV28
clone_size: many

cdr3_nt: TGTGCCAGCACCGTTGACAGAGATCAGCCCCAGCATTTT
cdr3_aa: CASTVDRDQPQHF
j_call: TRBJ1-5
d_call: .
v_call: TRBV12-3/TRBV12-4
clone_size: many

cdr3_nt: TGTGCCAGCAGCGCCCCCGGACAGGGGAGCACAGATACGCAGTATTTT
cdr3_aa: CASSAPGQGSTDTQYF
j_call: TRBJ2-3
d_call: TRBD1
v_call: TRBV7-6
clone_size: many

cdr3_nt: TGTGCCAGCGCACACAGAGCTTACCTACCCTCTGGGGCCAACGTCCTGACTTTC
cdr3_aa: CASAHRAYLPSGANVLTF
j_call: TRBJ2-6
d_call: .
v_call: TRBV28
clone_size: many

cdr3_nt: TGTGCCAGCAGCTTAGTTTTGGTGTCGGACACTGAAGCTTTCTTT
cdr3_aa: CASSLVLVSDTEAFF
j_call: TRBJ1-1
d_call: .
v_call: TRBV7-2
clone_size: many

cdr3_nt: TGTGCCAGCGGACCGGGACAGCCAAATCAGCCCCAGCATTTT
cdr3_aa: CASGPGQPNQPQHF
j_call: TRBJ1-5
d_call: TRBD1
v_call: TRBV6-1
clone_size: many

cdr3_nt: TGCGCCAGCAGCCAAGGGTCCCCGGGAAATCAGCCCCAGCATTTT
cdr3_aa: CASSQGSPGNQPQHF
j_call: TRBJ1-5
d_call: .
v_call: TRBV4-1
clone_size: many

cdr3_nt: TGTGCCAGTAAAAACAGGGACTGGTATCAGCCCCAGCATTTT
cdr3_aa: CASKNRDWYQPQHF
j_call: TRBJ1-5
d_call: .
v_call: TRBV19
clone_size: many

cdr3_nt: TGTGCCAGCAGCTCCGGGACTAATCAAGAGACCCAGTACTTC
cdr3_aa: CASSSGTNQETQYF
j_call: TRBJ2-5
d_call: TRBD2
v_call: TRBV7-9
clone_size: many

cdr3_nt: TGTGCTAGTGGTTTGGTGGACAGGCCCGGGGCCCAGTACTTC
cdr3_aa: CASGLVDRPGAQYF
j_call: TRBJ2-5
d_call: TRBD1
v_call: TRBV12-5
clone_size: few

cdr3_nt: TGCGCCAGCAGCCAAGAATTTGGGGGGAGCACCTTCCCAAACATTCAGTACTTC
cdr3_aa: CASSQEFGGSTFPNIQYF
j_call: TRBJ2-4
d_call: .
v_call: TRBV4-1
clone_size: many

cdr3_nt: TGTGCCAGCAGTTCCCTACAGCGATTGAACACTGAAGCTTTCTTT
cdr3_aa: CASSSLQRLNTEAFF
j_call: TRBJ1-1
d_call: .
v_call: TRBV6-1
clone_size: many

cdr3_nt: TGTGCCAGCAGCTTCACCGGTGAGCAGTTCTTC
cdr3_aa: CASSFTGEQFF
j_call: TRBJ2-1
d_call: .
v_call: TRBV7-9
clone_size: .

cdr3_nt: TGCAGCGTTGTTCGAAGCGGGAGAAGCTACAATGAGCAGTTCTTC
cdr3_aa: CSVVRSGRSYNEQFF
j_call: TRBJ2-1
d_call: TRBD2
v_call: TRBV29-1
clone_size: many

cdr3_nt: TGTGCCAGCAGCGAGGAGGCTGACGATGAGCAGTTCTTC
cdr3_aa: CASSEEADDEQFF
j_call: TRBJ2-1
d_call: .
v_call: TRBV11-2
clone_size: many

cdr3_nt: TGTGCCAGTAGTCCAGGGACTAGCGGGAGGGGAGGTTACAATGAGCAGTTCTTC
cdr3_aa: CASSPGTSGRGGYNEQFF
j_call: TRBJ2-1
d_call: TRBD2
v_call: TRBV19
clone_size: .

cdr3_nt: TGTGCCAGCACCCCGGGGGAGGGTGCGTGGGATACGCAGTATTTT
cdr3_aa: CASTPGEGAWDTQYF
j_call: TRBJ2-3
d_call: TRBD2
v_call: TRBV12-3/TRBV12-4
clone_size: .

cdr3_nt: TGTGCCACCAGCACCCGTGGGGCTCTGGGGGCCAACGTCCTGACTTTC
cdr3_aa: CATSTRGALGANVLTF
j_call: TRBJ2-6
d_call: .
v_call: TRBV15
clone_size: many

cdr3_nt: TGCGCCAGCAGCCAAGATCCGGGACTCTACGAGCAGTACTTC
cdr3_aa: CASSQDPGLYEQYF
j_call: TRBJ2-7
d_call: .
v_call: TRBV4-1
clone_size: many

cdr3_nt: TGCGCCAGCAGCCCAAGCAATAGCGGGTCCCACAATGAGCAGTTCTTC
cdr3_aa: CASSPSNSGSHNEQFF
j_call: TRBJ2-1
d_call: TRBD2
v_call: TRBV4-3
clone_size: .

cdr3_nt: TGTGCCAGCAGTTTCGGGACACCGAACACCGGGGAGCTGGTTTTT
cdr3_aa: CASSFGTPNTGELVF
j_call: TRBJ2-2
d_call: .
v_call: TRBV12-3/TRBV12-4
clone_size: .

cdr3_nt: TGCGCCAGCAGCCAAGGACTAGCGGGCTCCTACGAGCAGTACTTC
cdr3_aa: CASSQGLAGSYEQYF
j_call: TRBJ2-7
d_call: TRBD2
v_call: TRBV4-1
clone_size: many

cdr3_nt: TGTGCCAGCATTATGAACACTGAAGCTTTCTTT
cdr3_aa: CASIMNTEAFF
j_call: TRBJ1-1
d_call: .
v_call: TRBV6-2/TRBV6-3
clone_size: many

cdr3_nt: TGTGCCAGCAGCTCCGACAGGGGGTATAATGAAAAACTGTTTTTT
cdr3_aa: CASSSDRGYNEKLFF
j_call: TRBJ1-4
d_call: TRBD1
v_call: TRBV7-2
clone_size: many

cdr3_nt: TGCAGTGCTAGAGATGGAAGCTATCATGAGCAGTTCTTC
cdr3_aa: CSARDGSYHEQFF
j_call: TRBJ2-1
d_call: .
v_call: TRBV20-1
clone_size: many

cdr3_nt: TGTGCCAGCAGCTTTCGGACTAGCGGGGTCCAGCAAGAGACCCAGTACTTC
cdr3_aa: CASSFRTSGVQQETQYF
j_call: TRBJ2-5
d_call: TRBD2
v_call: TRBV13
clone_size: .

cdr3_nt: TGTGCCAGCAGCTTAGAGCAGGGCAATGAGCAGTTCTTC
cdr3_aa: CASSLEQGNEQFF
j_call: TRBJ2-1
d_call: .
v_call: TRBV13
clone_size: .

cdr3_nt: TGTGCCAGCAGAAACGGAGGGGAGACTGAAGCTTTCTTT
cdr3_aa: CASRNGGETEAFF
j_call: TRBJ1-1
d_call: .
v_call: TRBV7-6
clone_size: many

cdr3_nt: TGTGCCAGCAGCCCTCGAATATGGGGGATCGGCACTGAAGCTTTCTTT
cdr3_aa: CASSPRIWGIGTEAFF
j_call: TRBJ1-1
d_call: .
v_call: TRBV9
clone_size: many

cdr3_nt: TGCAGCGAACGCGGGGGGGCAAAGGGCAGGGTTTTTTCCTACGAGCAGTACTTC
cdr3_aa: CSERGGAKGRVFSYEQYF
j_call: TRBJ2-7
d_call: TRBD2
v_call: TRBV29-1
clone_size: .

cdr3_nt: TGTGCCAGCAGCCTCGGCCCGGCTATCAGCTCCTACAATGAGCAGTTCTTC
cdr3_aa: CASSLGPAISSYNEQFF
j_call: TRBJ2-1
d_call: .
v_call: TRBV11-2
clone_size: many

cdr3_nt: TGTGCCAGCAGTTTATTTGCAGAAACAGATACGCAGTATTTT
cdr3_aa: CASSLFAETDTQYF
j_call: TRBJ2-3
d_call: .
v_call: TRBV27
clone_size: few

cdr3_nt: TGTGCCACCAGCAGGGGAAGGGGCGCAAGCAATCAGCCCCAGCATTTT
cdr3_aa: CATSRGRGASNQPQHF
j_call: TRBJ1-5
d_call: .
v_call: TRBV15
clone_size: many

cdr3_nt: TGTGCCAGCAGCTCACCATTGGGTAGCGGGAGAGGGACCCAGTACTTC
cdr3_aa: CASSSPLGSGRGTQYF
j_call: TRBJ2-5
d_call: TRBD2
v_call: TRBV7-2
clone_size: many

cdr3_nt: TGTGCCAGCAGCTTATCCCCTTCTTCGGCGCGTCGAGGAGATGTGGCAGATACGCAGTATTTT
cdr3_aa: CASSLSPSSARRGDVADTQYF
j_call: TRBJ2-3
d_call: .
v_call: TRBV11-2
clone_size: many

cdr3_nt: TGCGCCAGCAGCCAAGAGGCCAGGGAGGAGACCCAGTACTTC
cdr3_aa: CASSQEAREETQYF
j_call: TRBJ2-5
d_call: .
v_call: TRBV4-1
clone_size: many

cdr3_nt: TGCGCCAGCAGCTTGGCAGGGGTCGCCTACAATGAGCAGTTCTTC
cdr3_aa: CASSLAGVAYNEQFF
j_call: TRBJ2-1
d_call: .
v_call: TRBV5-1
clone_size: many

cdr3_nt: TGTGCCAGTAGTATAGATCTGGATCCCAGTGCCGAGACCCAGTACTTC
cdr3_aa: CASSIDLDPSAETQYF
j_call: TRBJ2-5
d_call: .
v_call: TRBV19
clone_size: many

cdr3_nt: TGTGCCAGCAGTTACTCGGGGCAGCACACTGAAGCTTTCTTT
cdr3_aa: CASSYSGQHTEAFF
j_call: TRBJ1-1
d_call: .
v_call: TRBV6-5
clone_size: many

cdr3_nt: TGTGCCAGCAGCTTAGCGGTCAGCTCGCCCTATGGCTACACCTTC
cdr3_aa: CASSLAVSSPYGYTF
j_call: TRBJ1-2
d_call: .
v_call: TRBV13
clone_size: many

cdr3_nt: TGTGCCAGCAGTCCGGGACGGGGGTACAATGAGCAGTTCTTC
cdr3_aa: CASSPGRGYNEQFF
j_call: TRBJ2-1
d_call: .
v_call: TRBV2
clone_size: few

cdr3_nt: TGTGCCAGCACTCCCAGCGACACGGACCCGACCTACGAGCAGTACTTC
cdr3_aa: CASTPSDTDPTYEQYF
j_call: TRBJ2-7
d_call: .
v_call: TRBV7-9
clone_size: many

cdr3_nt: TGTGCCAGCATGCAGGGATCGAGCACTGAAGCTTTCTTT
cdr3_aa: CASMQGSSTEAFF
j_call: TRBJ1-1
d_call: .
v_call: TRBV6-1
clone_size: many

cdr3_nt: TGCGCTAGTGGTTGGGACGGGGGGATAGCTGGGGCCAACGTCCTGACTTTC
cdr3_aa: CASGWDGGIAGANVLTF
j_call: TRBJ2-6
d_call: TRBD2
v_call: TRBV12-5
clone_size: .

cdr3_nt: TGTGCCAGCAGCGGGGGACAGGGCACCTACGAGCAGTACTTC
cdr3_aa: CASSGGQGTYEQYF
j_call: TRBJ2-7
d_call: TRBD1
v_call: TRBV7-6
clone_size: many

cdr3_nt: TGTGCCAGCAGCTTATACGTTCGTAGCGAGACCCAGTACTTC
cdr3_aa: CASSLYVRSETQYF
j_call: TRBJ2-5
d_call: .
v_call: TRBV7-8
clone_size: few

cdr3_nt: TGTGCCAGCAGCGAAAGCGGGAGTGGTTGGAATGAGCAGTTCTTC
cdr3_aa: CASSESGSGWNEQFF
j_call: TRBJ2-1
d_call: TRBD2
v_call: TRBV5-4
clone_size: .

cdr3_nt: TGTGCCAGCAATGATCTGCAGGGGACTACCTACGAGCAGTACTTC
cdr3_aa: CASNDLQGTTYEQYF
j_call: TRBJ2-7
d_call: .
v_call: TRBV2
clone_size: many

cdr3_nt: TGTGCCAGCAGTTTAGCGGGGGGTCCCCTTAGCAATCAGCCCCAGCATTTT
cdr3_aa: CASSLAGGPLSNQPQHF
j_call: TRBJ1-5
d_call: .
v_call: TRBV27
clone_size: many